The 32 T cell receptor beta chains given below trace back to one sample, sequenced in a study of beta chain features in type 1 diabetes. Study-wide results and caveats: Type 1 diabetes patients showed a moderate but significant shortening of TCRB CDR3s in all four CD4+ subsets.

All of the isolated RNA was reverse transcribed, so expressed TCRB transcripts were sequenced. The table came from immunoSEQ multiplex PCR; TCRdb's copy has only in-frame clones and leaves some out. The data show hundreds of thousands of clones, 13% seen once. These receptors lack a known antigen. The material sequenced was naive CD4+ T cells from blood. The receptors stem from a man aged 18 to 30 with type 1 diabetes.

CDR3 in amino acids: CASSPSGTLGGVEKLFF. CDR3 nucleotide sequence: TGTGCCAGCAGCCCTTCTGGGACCCTCGGTGGCGTTGAAAAACTGTTTTTT. The rearrangement uses TRBV9 and TRBJ1-4, with a tentative D call TRBD1 (5 bases). Germline lookup yields CDR1 SGDLS and CDR2 YYNGEE. This CDR3 spans 17 amino acids. Trimming removed 4 bases from V and 7 bases from J, with 23 bases in between.

In this sample, this clone turned up a few times. The genes are TRBV25-1 and TRBJ1-2, with 8 bases matching TRBD1. Per germline, CDR1 MGHDK and CDR2 SYGVNS. This CDR3 is 12 amino acids long. The V segment lost 7 bases and the J segment 8 bases; nucleotides outside the gene matches: 6. The CDR3 sequence: CASNQGAGGYTF. The DNA for the CDR3 is TGTGCCAGCAATCAGGGGGCAGGCGGCTACACCTTC.

The gene calls are TRBV6-1 and TRBJ1-3; D might be TRBD1 (6 bases). The CDR3 is 14 amino acids. V gave up 7 bases and J gave up 1 base, with 11 bases separating them. CDR1 is MNHNS, CDR2 SASEGT, per germline. The CDR3 bases are TGTGCCAGCACCAGACAGGAGTCTGGAAACACCATATATTTT. This gives the protein CASTRQESGNTIYF.

The CDR3 region is CASSFKLTGEETQYF. The CDR3, as DNA: TGTGCCAGCAGCTTTAAACTGACAGGGGAAGAGACCCAGTACTTC. The rearrangement joins TRBV5-4 to TRBJ2-5, with TRBD1 matching 8 bases. Germline assignment: CDR1 SGHNT and CDR2 YYREEE (reference sequence). V gave up 2 bases and J gave up 3 bases; unmatched junction bases: 6. The CDR3 contains 15 residues.

The V gene is TRBV29-1, the J gene TRBJ2-5; maybe TRBD2 (6 bases). The DNA end lines up better with TRBJ2-7; the J call may be wrong. This CDR3 spans 13 amino acids. Germline V gene data show CDR1 as SQVTM and CDR2 as ANQGSEA. CDR3 sequence reads: CSVEDTGLAEQYF. Here the CDR3 DNA reads TGCAGCGTTGAGGATACGGGACTTGCCGAGCAGTACTTC.

This clone occurred a few times. The chain combines TRBV5-8 with TRBJ1-3, with D unresolved. The CDR3 totals 15 residues. Germline V CDR1 and CDR2: SGHTS, YDEGEE. The germline V and J ends were trimmed by 0 bases and 4 bases, with 11 bases remaining between them. The CDR3 DNA reads TGTGCCAGCAGCTTGGATCGGTTGTCGGGAAACACCATATATTTT. Encoded protein: CASSLDRLSGNTIYF.

The V and J genes are TRBV6-1 and TRBJ1-2; D gene unclear. The CDR3 length is 12 residues. The germline V gene has CDR1 MNHNS and CDR2 SASEGT. V dropped 4 bases and J dropped 4 bases, with 7 bases sitting between them. This chain's CDR3 is CASSVPGYGYTF. CDR3 bases: TGTGCCAGCAGTGTTCCAGGCTATGGCTACACCTTC.

Here the CDR3 reads CAINGGGASTDTQYF. As DNA, the CDR3 is TGTGCCATCAACGGCGGGGGGGCAAGCACAGATACGCAGTATTTT. The chain couples TRBV10-3 to TRBJ2-3; 9 nucleotides match TRBD2. Germline V CDR1 and CDR2: ENHRY, SYGVKD. V dropped 7 bases and J dropped 0; count of bases not matched to a gene: 5. The CDR3 totals 15 residues.

This clone was seen a handful of times. The chain employs TRBV28 and TRBJ2-7; the match to TRBD1 covers 7 bases. The CDR3 has 14 residues. From germline, CDR1 is MDHEN and CDR2 SYDVKM. The V gene end was trimmed by 6 bases and the J gene end by 0 bases; junction bases not matched to a gene: 5. CDR3 loop: CASSRQGSSYEQYF. CDR3 nucleotides: TGTGCCAGCAGCCGACAGGGCAGCTCCTACGAGCAGTACTTC.

The chain is built from TRBV6-1 and TRBJ2-3, with 11 bases matching TRBD2. With V trimmed by 5 bases and J by 4 bases, 5 bases remained unmatched. The length of the CDR3 is 15 residues. Germline V CDR1 and CDR2: MNHNS, SASEGT. CDR3 coding DNA: TGTGCCAGCAGTCCGAGGGGACTAGCGGCAGATACGCAGTATTTT. Encoded protein: CASSPRGLAADTQYF.

The chain uses TRBV29-1 and TRBJ2-5; 11 nucleotides align to TRBD1. With the DNA end fitting TRBJ2-7 better, the J assignment may be wrong. Germline lookup yields CDR1 SQVTM and CDR2 ANQGSEA. The CDR3 length is 13 residues. CDR3 sequence: CSASGTGGYEQYF. The CDR3 nucleotides are TGCAGCGCCTCCGGGACAGGGGGCTACGAGCAGTACTTC.

This clone occurred a few times. The gene calls are TRBV9 and TRBJ2-7, with D perhaps TRBD2 (6 bases). Germline V CDR1 and CDR2: SGDLS, YYNGEE. The germline V and J ends were trimmed by 0 bases and 2 bases, with 9 bases remaining between them. The CDR3 runs 14 residues. For the CDR3, the DNA is TGTGCCAGCAGCGTAGAGGAGGGAACCTACGAGCAGTACTTC. It encodes CASSVEEGTYEQYF.

This clone appeared a few times. The chain combines TRBV29-1 with TRBJ1-4, with TRBD1 matching 7 bases. Germline V lookup: CDR1 SQVTM, CDR2 ANQGSEA. Unmatched junction bases numbered 4, after V lost 4 bases and J lost 8 bases. The CDR3 runs 12 residues. This CDR3 reads CSVADRDEKLFF. As DNA, the CDR3 is TGCAGCGTTGCTGACAGGGACGAAAAACTGTTTTTT.

This clone has a handful of counts. This chain links TRBV28 with TRBJ2-7; weak D call: TRBD2 (6 bases). Trimming pared 8 bases from V and 2 bases from J, leaving 13 bases between. Germline V CDR1 and CDR2: MDHEN, SYDVKM. CDR3 length: 13 amino acids. As DNA, the CDR3 is TGTGCCAGCGTACTAGCAGGCGCCTACGAGCAGTACTTC. Its protein is CASVLAGAYEQYF.

The table lists this clone with a few counts. The chain recombines TRBV29-1 with TRBJ2-4; 9 nucleotides line up with TRBD1. There are 21 residues in the CDR3. Per the germline V gene, CDR1 is SQVTM and CDR2 is ANQGSEA. Unmatched junction bases numbered 21, after V lost 1 base and J lost 2 bases. The CDR3 sequence: CSVEVTRPGQGLWRSKNIQYF. The CDR3 DNA reads as TGCAGCGTTGAAGTGACAAGGCCGGGACAGGGTCTTTGGAGGTCCAAAAACATTCAGTACTTC.

The rearrangement links TRBV18 to TRBJ2-7; no clear D gene. Trimming removed 0 bases at V and 1 base at J, with 4 bases between. This CDR3 is built from 13 residues. Germline CDR1 reads KGHSH; CDR2 reads LQKENI. The CDR3, as DNA: TGTGCCAGCTCACCACCGCAGTCCTACGAGCAGTACTTC. Translating gives CASSPPQSYEQYF.

V gene TRBV5-4 combines with J gene TRBJ2-1; the D gene is possibly TRBD2 (6 bases). Trimming took 4 bases from V and 1 from J, leaving 12 bases between them. The CDR3 contains 15 residues. Germline CDR1 and CDR2: SGHNT and YYREEE (reference sequence). The chain's CDR3 is CASSQRGTSYNEQFF. CDR3 in DNA: TGTGCCAGCAGCCAACGGGGGACGTCCTACAATGAGCAGTTCTTC.

The chain employs TRBV6-6 and TRBJ2-5, with a possible D match to TRBD2 (6 bases). Germline V CDR1 and CDR2: MNHNY, SVGAGI (reference sequence). The CDR3 sequence is 14 residues long. The ends were cut back, 4 bases at V and 1 base at J, with 10 bases in the middle. The CDR3 is CASSLPGAQETQYF. Written as DNA, the CDR3 is TGTGCCAGCAGTTTACCGGGAGCCCAAGAGACCCAGTACTTC.

The chain employs TRBV5-1 and TRBJ2-4; 8 bases agree with TRBD2. After removal of 0 bases from V and 8 bases from J, the junction contained 10 bases not matched to a gene. Germline V gives CDR1 SGHRS, CDR2 YFSETQ. This CDR3 spans 16 amino acids. The chain's CDR3 is CASSLAGVAGPHIQYF. CDR3 DNA: TGCGCCAGCAGCTTGGCCGGGGTAGCGGGGCCCCACATTCAGTACTTC.

The V gene is TRBV5-1, the J gene TRBJ1-6; 7 nucleotides agree with TRBD1. The CDR3 extends over 16 amino acids. V trimming: 4 bases; J trimming: 3 bases; junction bases outside the gene matches: 7. CDR1 and CDR2 (germline): SGHRS, YFSETQ. This CDR3 is CASSTGQVLYNSPLHF. CDR3 DNA sequence: TGCGCCAGCAGCACAGGACAGGTCCTCTATAATTCACCCCTCCACTTT.

In its sample, this clone was seen a few times. This rearrangement joins TRBV5-6 to TRBJ2-1; D is unresolved. V lost 1 base to trimming and J lost 2 bases, with 13 bases between them. This CDR3 contains 16 residues. In germline, CDR1 is SGHDT, CDR2 YYEEEE. The CDR3 DNA follows: TGTGCCAGCAGCTTGTTAGTGAATCCAACCTACAATGAGCAGTTCTTC. The encoded protein is CASSLLVNPTYNEQFF.

This clone was seen a few times. The junction does not match germline at one end; this may be a read error. This sequence joins TRBV7-7 and TRBJ1-2; tentative D call: TRBD1 (6 bases). The length of the CDR3 is 14 residues. From germline, CDR1 is SSHAT and CDR2 FNYEAQ (reference sequence). The CDR3 protein is CASSTWGLARGYTF. CDR3 sequence (DNA): TGTGCTAGCAGCACGTGGGGGCTTGCACGTGGCTACACCTTC.

The table lists this clone with a few counts. The chain has TRBV7-9 and TRBJ2-1; 10 bases map to TRBD2. V dropped 1 base and J dropped 3; count of bases not matched to a gene: 3. Germline V gene lookup returns CDR1 SEHNR and CDR2 FQNEAQ (reference sequence). CDR3 length equals 16 residues. The CDR3 loop is CASSLGTSGIYNEQFF. The DNA of the CDR3 is TGTGCCAGCAGCTTAGGTACTAGCGGGATCTACAATGAGCAGTTCTTC.

This clone has only a few counts. The chain joins TRBV5-1 to TRBJ2-3; D remains unclear. The CDR3 contains 15 residues. Germline V gene lookup returns CDR1 SGHRS and CDR2 YFSETQ. V lost 0 bases and J 0 bases, leaving 8 bases between the germline ends. In DNA, the CDR3 is TGCGCCAGCAGCTTGGCAAGGCAGAGCACAGATACGCAGTATTTT. It codes for CASSLARQSTDTQYF.

The rearrangement links TRBV30 to TRBJ1-2; D is perhaps TRBD1 (6 bases). This CDR3 is built from 13 residues. V dropped 5 bases and J dropped 5 bases, with 15 bases sitting between them. CDR1 GTSNPN and CDR2 SVGIG come from the germline V gene (reference sequence). CDR3 sequence: CAWAPGEDYGYTF. In DNA form, the CDR3 reads TGTGCCTGGGCCCCAGGGGAGGATTATGGCTACACCTTC.

This clone has just a few counts. The gene calls are TRBV27 and TRBJ2-1, with 7 bases fitting TRBD2. Germline V gene sequence: CDR1 MNHEY, CDR2 SMNVEV (reference sequence). The CDR3 loop spans 15 amino acids. Trimming took 4 bases from V and 1 from J; bases not matched to a gene: 4. The CDR3 loop reads CASSSPAGSYNEQFF. As DNA, the CDR3 is TGTGCCAGCAGTTCCCCAGCGGGGTCCTACAATGAGCAGTTCTTC.

The gene calls are TRBV6-6 and TRBJ2-7, with D hard to call. This CDR3 is built from 13 residues. V lost 5 bases, J lost 6 bases, and 14 bases lay in between. Germline CDR1 MNHNY, CDR2 SVGAGI (reference sequence). The CDR3 bases are TGTGCCAGCAGTCGCGAATACCGAGGCGAGCAGTACTTC. Amino acids: CASSREYRGEQYF.

A few counts support this clone. The chain combines TRBV10-3 with TRBJ1-5; D remains ambiguous. Trimming shortened V by 4 bases and J by 3 bases, and 7 bases separated the two germline ends. This CDR3 comprises 13 residues. The germline CDR1 and CDR2 sequences are ENHRY and SYGVKD. This CDR3 reads CAISGQDNQPQHF. The DNA of the CDR3 is TGTGCCATCAGTGGGCAGGACAATCAGCCCCAGCATTTT.

This clone has more than one count but fewer than ten. The genes are TRBV19 and TRBJ1-2, with D possibly matching TRBD1 (5 bases). Deletions cut 5 bases from V and 3 bases from J, with 16 bases between. The CDR3 totals 15 residues. The germline CDR1 and CDR2 sequences are LNHDA and SQIVND (reference sequence). DNA for the CDR3: TGTGCCAGTAGTTCCCACAGGACCTGGGACTATGGCTACACCTTC. Translated: CASSSHRTWDYGYTF.

The CDR3 DNA reads TGTGCCAGCAGTATCGCGGGGACGACTAATGAAAAACTGTTTTTT. Protein product: CASSIAGTTNEKLFF. The rearrangement uses TRBV25-1 and TRBJ1-4; perhaps TRBD1 as D (5 bases). The V end lost 5 bases, the J end lost 2 bases, and 12 bases lay between the germline ends. The CDR3 sequence is 15 residues long. Germline CDR1 is MGHDK and CDR2 is SYGVNS.

The table lists this clone with a few counts. The chain recombines TRBV5-4 with TRBJ2-5; no clear D. Germline CDR1 reads SGHNT; CDR2 reads YYREEE (reference sequence). The CDR3 runs to 14 residues. V gave up 0 bases and J gave up 4 bases, with 10 bases separating them. CDR3 in amino acids: CASSLARSLETQYF. The CDR3 coding sequence is TGTGCCAGCAGCTTGGCGCGGAGTCTAGAGACCCAGTACTTC.

This clone was counted a single time. The V and J genes are TRBV6-6 and TRBJ2-1; maybe TRBD2 (5 bases). CDR3 length equals 14 residues. V dropped 5 bases and J dropped 9 bases, with 17 bases sitting between them. Germline V gene sequence: CDR1 MNHNY, CDR2 SVGAGI (reference sequence). CDR3 coding DNA: TGTGCCAGCAGTGCGACTACTAGAGCTGCTGAGCAGTTCTTC. The encoded protein is CASSATTRAAEQFF.